This entry concerns a single T cell receptor (beta chain). Sequencing was performed on unsorted PBMC DNA using ten immunoSEQ deep assay plates. Study processing details: Junction-only sequences without quality scores came from ImmunoSEQ, so filtering differed. The data were produced by immunoSEQ multiplex PCR, yet TCRdb's version contains in-frame clones alone and is incomplete. D and trimming were read from the DNA, whereas the V and J calls and clone size are those reported in that table. The repertoire includes about half a million clones, 70% to 80% of them detected once, and around 13% sits in the top ten. The CDR3 loop spans 16 amino acids. CDR1 SGHVS and CDR2 FQNEAQ come from the germline V gene. Trimming left V 2 bases short and J 3 bases short, with 16 bases between. The study drew its donors from healthy HIV-negative adults without recent acute infections or vaccinations. These data originate in a study of shared clonotypes between healthy human individuals.

The sequenced material came from PBMCs. The receptor was isolated from a woman between 35 and 50 years old in good health. Some clones in this sample may be carry-over from other donors' samples. The chain is built from TRBV7-8 and TRBJ1-1; D is unclear. The DNA for the CDR3 is TGTGCCAGCAGCTTAAGAGGTGGTTCTAGGGACACTGAAGCTTTCTTT. This gives the protein CASSLRGGSRDTEAFF.